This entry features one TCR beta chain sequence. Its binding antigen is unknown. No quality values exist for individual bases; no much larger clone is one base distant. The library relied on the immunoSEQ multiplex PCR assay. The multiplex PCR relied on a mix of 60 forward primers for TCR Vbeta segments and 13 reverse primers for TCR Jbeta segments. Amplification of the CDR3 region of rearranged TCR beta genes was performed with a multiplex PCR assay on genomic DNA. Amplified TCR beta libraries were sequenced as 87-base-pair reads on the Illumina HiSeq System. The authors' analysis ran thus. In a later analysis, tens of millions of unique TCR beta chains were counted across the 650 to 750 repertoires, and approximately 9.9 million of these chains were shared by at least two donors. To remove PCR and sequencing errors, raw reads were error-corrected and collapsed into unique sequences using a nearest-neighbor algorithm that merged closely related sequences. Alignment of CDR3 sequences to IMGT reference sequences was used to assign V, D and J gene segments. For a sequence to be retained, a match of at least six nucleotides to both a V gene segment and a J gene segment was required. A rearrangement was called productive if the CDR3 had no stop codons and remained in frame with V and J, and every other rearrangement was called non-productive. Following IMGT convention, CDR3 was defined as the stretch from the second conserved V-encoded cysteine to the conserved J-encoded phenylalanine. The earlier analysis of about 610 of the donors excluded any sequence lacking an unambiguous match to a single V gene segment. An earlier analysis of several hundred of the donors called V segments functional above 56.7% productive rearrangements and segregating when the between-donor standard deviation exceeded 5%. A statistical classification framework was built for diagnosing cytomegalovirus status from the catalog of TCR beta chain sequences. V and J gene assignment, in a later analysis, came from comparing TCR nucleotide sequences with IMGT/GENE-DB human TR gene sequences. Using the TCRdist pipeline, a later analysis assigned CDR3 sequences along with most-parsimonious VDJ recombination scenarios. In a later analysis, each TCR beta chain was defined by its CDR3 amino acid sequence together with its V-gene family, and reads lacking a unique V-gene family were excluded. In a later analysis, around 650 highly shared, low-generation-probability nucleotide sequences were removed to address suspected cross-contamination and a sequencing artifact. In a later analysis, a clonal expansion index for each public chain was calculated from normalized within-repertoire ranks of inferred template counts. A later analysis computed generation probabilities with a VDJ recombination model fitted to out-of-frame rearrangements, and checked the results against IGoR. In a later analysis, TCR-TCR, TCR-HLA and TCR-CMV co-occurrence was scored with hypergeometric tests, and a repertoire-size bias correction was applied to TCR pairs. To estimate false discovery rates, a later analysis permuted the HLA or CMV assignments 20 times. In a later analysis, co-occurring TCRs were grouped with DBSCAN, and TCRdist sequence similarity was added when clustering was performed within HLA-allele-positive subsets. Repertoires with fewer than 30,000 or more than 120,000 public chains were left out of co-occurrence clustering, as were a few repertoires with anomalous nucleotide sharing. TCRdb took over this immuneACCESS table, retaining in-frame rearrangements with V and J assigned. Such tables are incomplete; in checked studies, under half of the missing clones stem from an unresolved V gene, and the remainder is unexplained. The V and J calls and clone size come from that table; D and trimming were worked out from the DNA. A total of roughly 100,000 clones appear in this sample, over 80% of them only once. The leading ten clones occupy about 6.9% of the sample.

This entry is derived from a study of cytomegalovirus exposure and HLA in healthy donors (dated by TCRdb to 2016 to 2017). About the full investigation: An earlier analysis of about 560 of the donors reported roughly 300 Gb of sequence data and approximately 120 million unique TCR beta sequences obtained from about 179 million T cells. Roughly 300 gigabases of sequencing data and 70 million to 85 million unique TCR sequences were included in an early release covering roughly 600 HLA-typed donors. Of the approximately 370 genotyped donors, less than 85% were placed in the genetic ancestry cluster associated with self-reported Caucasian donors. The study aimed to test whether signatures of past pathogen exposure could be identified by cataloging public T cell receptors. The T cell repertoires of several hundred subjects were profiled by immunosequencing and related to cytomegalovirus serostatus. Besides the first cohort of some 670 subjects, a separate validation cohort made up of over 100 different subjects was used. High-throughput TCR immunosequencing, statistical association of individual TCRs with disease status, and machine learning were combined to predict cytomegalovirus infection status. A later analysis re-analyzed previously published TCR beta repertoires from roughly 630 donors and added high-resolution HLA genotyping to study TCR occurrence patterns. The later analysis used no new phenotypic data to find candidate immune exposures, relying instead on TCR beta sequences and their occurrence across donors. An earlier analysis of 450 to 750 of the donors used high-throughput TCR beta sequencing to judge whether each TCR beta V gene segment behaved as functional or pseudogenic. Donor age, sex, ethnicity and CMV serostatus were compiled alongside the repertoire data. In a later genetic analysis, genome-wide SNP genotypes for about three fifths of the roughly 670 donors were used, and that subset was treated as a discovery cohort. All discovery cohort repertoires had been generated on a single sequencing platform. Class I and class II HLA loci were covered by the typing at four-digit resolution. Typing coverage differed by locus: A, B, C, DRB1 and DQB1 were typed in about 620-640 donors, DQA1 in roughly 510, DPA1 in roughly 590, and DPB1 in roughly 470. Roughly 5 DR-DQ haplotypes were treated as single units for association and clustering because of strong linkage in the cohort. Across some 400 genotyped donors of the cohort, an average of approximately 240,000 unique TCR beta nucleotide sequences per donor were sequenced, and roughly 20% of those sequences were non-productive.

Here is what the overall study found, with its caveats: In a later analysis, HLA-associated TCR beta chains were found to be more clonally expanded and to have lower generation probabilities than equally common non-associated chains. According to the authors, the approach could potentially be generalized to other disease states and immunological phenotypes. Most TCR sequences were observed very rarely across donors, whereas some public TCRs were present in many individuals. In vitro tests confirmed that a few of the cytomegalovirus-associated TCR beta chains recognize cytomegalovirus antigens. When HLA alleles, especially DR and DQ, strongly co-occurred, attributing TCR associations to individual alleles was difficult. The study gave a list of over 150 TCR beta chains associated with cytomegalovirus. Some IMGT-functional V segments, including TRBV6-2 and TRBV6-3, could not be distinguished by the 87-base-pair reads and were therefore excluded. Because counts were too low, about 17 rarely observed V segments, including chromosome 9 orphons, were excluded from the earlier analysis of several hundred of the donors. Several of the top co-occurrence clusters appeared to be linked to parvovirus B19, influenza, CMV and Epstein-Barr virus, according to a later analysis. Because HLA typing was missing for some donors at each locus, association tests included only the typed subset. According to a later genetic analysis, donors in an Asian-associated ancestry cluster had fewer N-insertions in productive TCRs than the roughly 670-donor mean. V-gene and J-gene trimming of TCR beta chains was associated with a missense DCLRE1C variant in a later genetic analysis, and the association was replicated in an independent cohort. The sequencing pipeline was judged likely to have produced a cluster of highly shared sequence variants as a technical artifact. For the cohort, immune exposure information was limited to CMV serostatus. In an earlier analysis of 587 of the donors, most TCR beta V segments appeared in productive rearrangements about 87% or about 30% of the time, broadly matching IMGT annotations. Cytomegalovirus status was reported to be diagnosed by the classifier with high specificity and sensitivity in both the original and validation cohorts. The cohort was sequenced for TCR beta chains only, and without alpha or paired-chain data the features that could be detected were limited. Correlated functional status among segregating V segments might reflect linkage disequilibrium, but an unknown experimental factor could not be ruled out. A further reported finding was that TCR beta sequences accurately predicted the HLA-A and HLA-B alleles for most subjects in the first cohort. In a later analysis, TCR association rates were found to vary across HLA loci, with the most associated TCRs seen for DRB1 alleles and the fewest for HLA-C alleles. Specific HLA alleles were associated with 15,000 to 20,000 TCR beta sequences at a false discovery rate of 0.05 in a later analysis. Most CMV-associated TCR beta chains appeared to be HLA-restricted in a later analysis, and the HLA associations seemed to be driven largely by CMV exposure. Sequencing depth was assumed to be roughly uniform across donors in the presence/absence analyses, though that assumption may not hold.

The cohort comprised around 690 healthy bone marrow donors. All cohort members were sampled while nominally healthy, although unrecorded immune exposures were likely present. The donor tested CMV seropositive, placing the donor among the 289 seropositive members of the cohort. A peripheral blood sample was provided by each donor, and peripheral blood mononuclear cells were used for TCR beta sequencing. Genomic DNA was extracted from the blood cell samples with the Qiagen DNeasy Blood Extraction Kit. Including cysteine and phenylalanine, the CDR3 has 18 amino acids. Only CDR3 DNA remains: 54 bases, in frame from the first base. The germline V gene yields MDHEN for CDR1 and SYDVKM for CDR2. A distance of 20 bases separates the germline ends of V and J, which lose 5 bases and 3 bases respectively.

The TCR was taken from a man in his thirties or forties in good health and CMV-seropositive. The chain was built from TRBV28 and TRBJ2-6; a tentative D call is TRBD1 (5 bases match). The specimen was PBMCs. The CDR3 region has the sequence CASSPPGNLHFGANVLTF. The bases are TGTGCCAGCAGTCCGCCAGGGAACCTACACTTTGGGGCCAACGTCCTGACTTTC. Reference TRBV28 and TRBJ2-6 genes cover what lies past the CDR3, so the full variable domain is DVKVTQSSRYLVKRTGEKVFLECVQDMDHENMFWYRQDPGLGLRLIYFSYDVKMKEKGDIPEGYSVSREKKERFSLILESASTNQTSMYLCASSPPGNLHFGANVLTFGAGSRLTVL.